The rows below give T cell receptor beta chains drawn from one sample of a study of blood T cell repertoires in COVID-19. The protocol was immunoSEQ multiplex PCR, while the TCRdb copy is restricted to in-frame clones and leaves out a portion. Here the sample spans some 70,000 clones, 80% to 90% being singletons. The source material was peripheral blood. The receptors come from a man aged 45-65 years with acute or convalescent COVID-19. CDR3s include the opening cysteine and the closing phenylalanine or tryptophan. D genes are given only for firm matches. Clone size is shown for a subset of rows, as once, few, many or a class of expanded clone.

d_gene: -; v_gene: TRBV24-1; abundance: -; j_gene: TRBJ1-5; CDR3aa: CATSDPNSNQPQHF; CDR3nt: TGTGCCACCAGTGACCCTAATAGCAATCAGCCCCAGCATTTT
d_gene: -; v_gene: TRBV30; abundance: -; j_gene: TRBJ1-5; CDR3aa: CAWNAGAVNQPQHF; CDR3nt: TGTGCCTGGAATGCGGGGGCGGTCAATCAGCCCCAGCATTTT
d_gene: -; v_gene: TRBV28; abundance: -; j_gene: TRBJ1-5; CDR3aa: CASSLRGSVQPQHF; CDR3nt: TGTGCCAGCAGTTTACGAGGGTCCGTTCAGCCCCAGCATTTT
d_gene: -; v_gene: TRBV5-1; abundance: -; j_gene: TRBJ1-1; CDR3aa: CASSSWTTNTEAFF; CDR3nt: TGCGCCAGCAGCTCCTGGACAACTAACACTGAAGCTTTCTTT
d_gene: TRBD2; v_gene: TRBV7-8; abundance: -; j_gene: TRBJ2-3; CDR3aa: CASSPRGLAGGLDTQYF; CDR3nt: TGTGCCAGCAGCCCCAGGGGTCTTGCGGGAGGGCTTGATACGCAGTATTTT
d_gene: -; v_gene: TRBV10-3; abundance: -; j_gene: TRBJ1-5; CDR3aa: CAISGAENQPQHF; CDR3nt: TGTGCCATCAGTGGAGCGGAGAATCAGCCCCAGCATTTT
d_gene: -; v_gene: TRBV28; abundance: -; j_gene: TRBJ1-5; CDR3aa: CASRDRGSSNQPQHF; CDR3nt: TGTGCCAGCAGGGACAGAGGATCTAGCAATCAGCCCCAGCATTTT
d_gene: -; v_gene: TRBV30; abundance: -; j_gene: TRBJ1-4; CDR3aa: CAWSKAGEKLFF; CDR3nt: TGTGCCTGGTCTAAAGCGGGAGAAAAACTGTTTTTT
d_gene: TRBD1; v_gene: TRBV9; abundance: -; j_gene: TRBJ1-2; CDR3aa: CASSVADRDRKGYTF; CDR3nt: TGTGCCAGCAGCGTAGCCGACCGGGACAGGAAGGGCTACACCTTC
d_gene: TRBD1; v_gene: TRBV4-3; abundance: once; j_gene: TRBJ1-1; CDR3aa: CASSLGLDRVVEAFF; CDR3nt: TGCGCCAGCAGCCTTGGACTGGACAGGGTGGTTGAAGCTTTCTTT
d_gene: -; v_gene: TRBV6-5; abundance: -; j_gene: TRBJ1-2; CDR3aa: CASSWTVSYGYTF; CDR3nt: TGTGCCAGCAGTTGGACAGTCTCCTATGGCTACACCTTC
d_gene: -; v_gene: TRBV11-3; abundance: -; j_gene: TRBJ2-2; CDR3aa: CASSLDLGSGGELFF; CDR3nt: TGTGCCAGCAGCTTAGATCTAGGCTCGGGCGGGGAGCTGTTTTTT
d_gene: -; v_gene: TRBV7-9; abundance: -; j_gene: TRBJ2-2; CDR3aa: CASSPQATAGELFF; CDR3nt: TGTGCCAGCAGCCCACAGGCTACAGCCGGGGAGCTGTTTTTT
d_gene: TRBD1; v_gene: TRBV19; abundance: -; j_gene: TRBJ1-5; CDR3aa: CASSTWTGGSQPQHF; CDR3nt: TGTGCCAGTAGTACTTGGACAGGGGGGAGCCAGCCCCAGCATTTT
d_gene: -; v_gene: TRBV28; abundance: -; j_gene: TRBJ1-1; CDR3aa: CASSLSQVISEAFF; CDR3nt: TGTGCCAGCAGTTTATCTCAGGTTATATCTGAAGCTTTCTTT
d_gene: TRBD2; v_gene: TRBV4-3; abundance: -; j_gene: TRBJ2-7; CDR3aa: CASSQATSGSSYEQYF; CDR3nt: TGCGCCAGCAGCCAAGCGACTAGCGGGAGCTCCTACGAGCAGTACTTC
d_gene: TRBD1; v_gene: TRBV7-8; abundance: once; j_gene: TRBJ2-3; CDR3aa: CASSRDRGRDTQYF; CDR3nt: TGTGCCAGCAGCCGAGACAGGGGAAGAGATACGCAGTATTTT
d_gene: TRBD2; v_gene: TRBV7-2; abundance: once; j_gene: TRBJ2-1; CDR3aa: CASSGTSGKPEQFF; CDR3nt: TGTGCCAGCAGCGGTACTAGCGGGAAGCCTGAGCAGTTCTTC
d_gene: -; v_gene: TRBV3-1/TRBV3-2; abundance: -; j_gene: TRBJ1-6; CDR3aa: CASSHGGAYNSPLHF; CDR3nt: TGTGCCAGCAGCCATGGGGGGGCCTATAATTCACCCCTCCACTTT
d_gene: TRBD1; v_gene: TRBV5-4; abundance: -; j_gene: TRBJ2-7; CDR3aa: CASSIGQGAREQYF; CDR3nt: TGTGCCAGCAGCATTGGACAGGGGGCGCGCGAGCAGTACTTC
d_gene: -; v_gene: TRBV30; abundance: -; j_gene: TRBJ1-5; CDR3aa: CAWREAGSNQPQHF; CDR3nt: TGTGCCTGGAGGGAAGCAGGTAGCAATCAGCCCCAGCATTTT
d_gene: TRBD1; v_gene: TRBV2; abundance: -; j_gene: TRBJ2-2; CDR3aa: CASSGRTGSTGELFF; CDR3nt: TGTGCCAGCAGTGGGAGGACAGGGAGCACCGGGGAGCTGTTTTTT
d_gene: -; v_gene: TRBV30; abundance: -; j_gene: TRBJ1-3; CDR3aa: CAWSVLWTVPNSGNTIYF; CDR3nt: TGTGCCTGGAGTGTACTTTGGACAGTACCAAACTCTGGAAACACCATATATTTT
d_gene: -; v_gene: TRBV25-1; abundance: -; j_gene: TRBJ1-1; CDR3aa: CASSDRQVGLATEAFF; CDR3nt: TGTGCCAGCAGTGACCGGCAGGTGGGTCTCGCCACTGAAGCTTTCTTT
d_gene: TRBD1; v_gene: TRBV6-2/TRBV6-3; abundance: -; j_gene: TRBJ1-2; CDR3aa: CASSYTGESYGYTF; CDR3nt: TGTGCCAGCAGTTATACAGGGGAGAGCTATGGCTACACCTTC
d_gene: -; v_gene: TRBV6-6; abundance: -; j_gene: TRBJ1-1; CDR3aa: CASSTAGEAFF; CDR3nt: TGTGCCAGCAGTACGGCAGGGGAAGCTTTCTTT
d_gene: TRBD1; v_gene: TRBV9; abundance: -; j_gene: TRBJ2-1; CDR3aa: CASSPTGKSYNEQFF; CDR3nt: TGTGCCAGCAGCCCGACAGGGAAGTCCTACAATGAGCAGTTCTTC
d_gene: -; v_gene: TRBV24-1; abundance: -; j_gene: TRBJ1-2; CDR3aa: CATSGAGADYGYTF; CDR3nt: TGTGCCACCAGTGGAGCAGGGGCGGACTATGGCTACACCTTC
d_gene: TRBD2; v_gene: TRBV6-5; abundance: once; j_gene: TRBJ2-3; CDR3aa: CASSYNRDYPDTQYF; CDR3nt: TGTGCCAGCAGTTACAACCGGGACTACCCAGATACGCAGTATTTT
d_gene: -; v_gene: TRBV27; abundance: -; j_gene: TRBJ1-2; CDR3aa: CASSSGPTSGYTF; CDR3nt: TGTGCCAGCAGTTCAGGACCCACTAGTGGCTACACCTTC
d_gene: TRBD1; v_gene: TRBV7-2; abundance: -; j_gene: TRBJ2-7; CDR3aa: CASSEGQGDIYEQYF; CDR3nt: TGTGCCAGCAGCGAGGGACAGGGGGATATCTACGAGCAGTACTTC
d_gene: -; v_gene: TRBV18; abundance: -; j_gene: TRBJ2-7; CDR3aa: CASSLRAQFGHHYEQYF; CDR3nt: TGTGCCAGCTCACTAAGGGCCCAATTCGGACATCACTACGAGCAGTACTTC
d_gene: TRBD2; v_gene: TRBV4-1; abundance: -; j_gene: TRBJ2-1; CDR3aa: CASSRPTSGRNNEQFF; CDR3nt: TGCGCCAGCAGCCGCCCGACTAGCGGGAGGAACAATGAGCAGTTCTTC
d_gene: -; v_gene: TRBV27; abundance: -; j_gene: TRBJ1-1; CDR3aa: CASSSHLENTEAFF; CDR3nt: TGTGCCAGCAGTTCACATCTCGAGAACACTGAAGCTTTCTTT
d_gene: TRBD1; v_gene: TRBV7-9; abundance: -; j_gene: TRBJ1-2; CDR3aa: CASSSWTGAPRLVGYTF; CDR3nt: TGTGCCAGCAGCTCCTGGACAGGGGCGCCTAGGTTGGTTGGCTACACCTTC
d_gene: -; v_gene: TRBV9; abundance: -; j_gene: TRBJ1-4; CDR3aa: CASSVGHGGDLEKLFF; CDR3nt: TGTGCCAGCAGCGTAGGTCACGGGGGTGACCTTGAAAAACTGTTTTTT
d_gene: -; v_gene: TRBV27; abundance: -; j_gene: TRBJ2-1; CDR3aa: CASTPFVPGLDEQFF; CDR3nt: TGTGCCAGCACCCCCTTTGTCCCAGGGCTGGATGAGCAGTTCTTC
d_gene: TRBD1; v_gene: TRBV24-1; abundance: -; j_gene: TRBJ2-2; CDR3aa: CATSGRQGSNTGELFF; CDR3nt: TGTGCCACCAGTGGAAGACAGGGATCGAACACCGGGGAGCTGTTTTTT
d_gene: TRBD1; v_gene: TRBV7-9; abundance: -; j_gene: TRBJ1-2; CDR3aa: CASSSKDRAGLNYGYTF; CDR3nt: TGTGCCAGCAGCTCAAAGGACAGGGCCGGCCTAAACTATGGCTACACCTTC
d_gene: TRBD2; v_gene: TRBV5-8; abundance: -; j_gene: TRBJ2-5; CDR3aa: CASSLGGLAGAETQYF; CDR3nt: TGTGCCAGCAGCTTGGGCGGACTAGCGGGAGCAGAGACCCAGTACTTC
d_gene: TRBD2; v_gene: TRBV11-2; abundance: -; j_gene: TRBJ2-4; CDR3aa: CASSLDLRLAGAKNIQYF; CDR3nt: TGTGCCAGCAGCTTAGATCTTCGACTAGCGGGAGCCAAAAACATTCAGTACTTC
d_gene: TRBD2; v_gene: TRBV28; abundance: -; j_gene: TRBJ2-3; CDR3aa: CASQTFFSGRAESSTDTQYF; CDR3nt: TGTGCCAGCCAGACCTTTTTTAGCGGGAGGGCCGAATCCTCCACAGATACGCAGTATTTT
d_gene: -; v_gene: TRBV30; abundance: -; j_gene: TRBJ2-3; CDR3aa: CAWSVVGRSHLNTDTQYF; CDR3nt: TGTGCCTGGAGTGTGGTGGGCCGATCCCATTTAAACACAGATACGCAGTATTTT
d_gene: TRBD1; v_gene: TRBV23-1; abundance: -; j_gene: TRBJ1-5; CDR3aa: CASRGQENQPQHF; CDR3nt: TGCGCCAGCAGGGGACAGGAGAATCAGCCCCAGCATTTT
d_gene: TRBD2; v_gene: TRBV9; abundance: few; j_gene: TRBJ2-7; CDR3aa: CASSVGGRPGYEQYF; CDR3nt: TGTGCCAGCAGCGTCGGCGGGAGGCCGGGATACGAGCAGTACTTC
d_gene: TRBD1; v_gene: TRBV9; abundance: -; j_gene: TRBJ2-2; CDR3aa: CASSASRTGVTGELFF; CDR3nt: TGTGCCAGCAGCGCCAGTCGGACAGGGGTCACCGGGGAGCTGTTTTTT
d_gene: TRBD2; v_gene: TRBV5-1; abundance: -; j_gene: TRBJ2-7; CDR3aa: CASSLRTSSYEQYF; CDR3nt: TGCGCCAGCAGCTTACGGACTAGCTCCTACGAGCAGTACTTC
d_gene: -; v_gene: TRBV19; abundance: -; j_gene: TRBJ2-3; CDR3aa: CASTSPGDTQYF; CDR3nt: TGTGCCAGTACTTCTCCCGGGGATACGCAGTATTTT
d_gene: -; v_gene: TRBV4-3; abundance: -; j_gene: TRBJ2-1; CDR3aa: CASSQDFASYNEQFF; CDR3nt: TGCGCCAGCAGCCAAGATTTTGCTAGTTACAATGAGCAGTTCTTC